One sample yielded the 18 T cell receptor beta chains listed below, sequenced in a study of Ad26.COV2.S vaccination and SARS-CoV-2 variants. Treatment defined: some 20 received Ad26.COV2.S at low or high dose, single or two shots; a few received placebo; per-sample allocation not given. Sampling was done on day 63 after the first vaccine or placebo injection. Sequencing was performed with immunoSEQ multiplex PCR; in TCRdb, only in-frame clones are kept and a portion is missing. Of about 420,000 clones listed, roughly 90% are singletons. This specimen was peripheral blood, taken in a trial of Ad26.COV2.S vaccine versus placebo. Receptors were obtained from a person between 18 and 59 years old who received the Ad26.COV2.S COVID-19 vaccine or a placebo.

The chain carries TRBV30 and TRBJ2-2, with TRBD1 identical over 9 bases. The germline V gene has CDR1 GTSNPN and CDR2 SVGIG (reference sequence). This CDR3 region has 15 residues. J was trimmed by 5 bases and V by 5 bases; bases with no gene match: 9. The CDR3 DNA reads TGTGCCTGGGGGAATCACAGGGGGCTTACCGGGGAGCTGTTTTTT. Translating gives CAWGNHRGLTGELFF.

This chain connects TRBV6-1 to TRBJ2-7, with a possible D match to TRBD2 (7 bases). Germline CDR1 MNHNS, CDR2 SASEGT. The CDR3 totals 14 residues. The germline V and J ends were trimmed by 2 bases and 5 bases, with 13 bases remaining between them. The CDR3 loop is CASSELQGRDEQYF. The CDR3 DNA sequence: TGTGCCAGCAGTGAATTGCAGGGGAGGGACGAGCAGTACTTC.

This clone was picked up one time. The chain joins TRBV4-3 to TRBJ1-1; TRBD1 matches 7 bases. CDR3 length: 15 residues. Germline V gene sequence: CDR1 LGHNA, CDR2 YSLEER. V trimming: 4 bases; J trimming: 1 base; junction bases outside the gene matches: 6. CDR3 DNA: TGCGCCAGCAGCCGGGAAGACAGGGCGAACACTGAAGCTTTCTTT. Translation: CASSREDRANTEAFF.

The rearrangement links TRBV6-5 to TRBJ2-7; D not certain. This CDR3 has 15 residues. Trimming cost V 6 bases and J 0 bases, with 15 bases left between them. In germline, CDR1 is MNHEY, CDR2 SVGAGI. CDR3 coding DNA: TGTGCCAGCAGGACTTTGGGGTCGGCCTCCTACGAGCAGTACTTC. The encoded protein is CASRTLGSASYEQYF.

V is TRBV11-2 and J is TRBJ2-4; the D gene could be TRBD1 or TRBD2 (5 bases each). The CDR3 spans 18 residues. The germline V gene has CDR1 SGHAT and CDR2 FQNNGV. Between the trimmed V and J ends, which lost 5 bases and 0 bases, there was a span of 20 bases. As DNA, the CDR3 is TGTGCCAGCAGCGACACGAAGGGACGGATGCTAGCCAAAAACATTCAGTACTTC. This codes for CASSDTKGRMLAKNIQYF. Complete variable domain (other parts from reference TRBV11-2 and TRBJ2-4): EAGVAQSPRYKIIEKRQSVAFWCNPISGHATLYWYQQILGQGPKLLIQFQNNGVVDDSQLPKDRFSAERLKGVDSTLKIQPAKLEDSAVYLCASSDTKGRMLAKNIQYFGAGTRLSVL.

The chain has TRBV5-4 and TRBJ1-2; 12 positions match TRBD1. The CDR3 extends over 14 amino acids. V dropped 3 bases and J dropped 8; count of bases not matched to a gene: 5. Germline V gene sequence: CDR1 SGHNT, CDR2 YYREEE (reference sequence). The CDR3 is CASSSIGTGGGYTF. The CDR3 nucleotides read TGTGCCAGCAGCTCGATCGGGACAGGGGGCGGCTACACCTTC.

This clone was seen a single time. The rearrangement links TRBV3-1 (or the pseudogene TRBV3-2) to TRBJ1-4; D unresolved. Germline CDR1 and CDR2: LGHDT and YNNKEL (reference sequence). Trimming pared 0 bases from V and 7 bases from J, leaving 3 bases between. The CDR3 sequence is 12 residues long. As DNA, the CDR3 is TGTGCCAGCAGCCAAGAGGGTGAAAAACTGTTTTTT. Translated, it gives CASSQEGEKLFF.

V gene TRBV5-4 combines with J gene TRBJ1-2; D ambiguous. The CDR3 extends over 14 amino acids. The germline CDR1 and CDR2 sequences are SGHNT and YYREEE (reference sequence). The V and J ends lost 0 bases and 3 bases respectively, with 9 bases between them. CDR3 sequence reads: CASSLAQSHYGYTF. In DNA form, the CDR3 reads TGTGCCAGCAGCTTGGCTCAAAGCCACTATGGCTACACCTTC.

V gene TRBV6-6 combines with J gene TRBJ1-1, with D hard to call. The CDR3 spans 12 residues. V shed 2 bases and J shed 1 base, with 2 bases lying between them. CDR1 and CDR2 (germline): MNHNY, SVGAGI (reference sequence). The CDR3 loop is CASSYQNTEAFF. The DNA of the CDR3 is TGTGCCAGCAGTTACCAGAACACTGAAGCTTTCTTT.

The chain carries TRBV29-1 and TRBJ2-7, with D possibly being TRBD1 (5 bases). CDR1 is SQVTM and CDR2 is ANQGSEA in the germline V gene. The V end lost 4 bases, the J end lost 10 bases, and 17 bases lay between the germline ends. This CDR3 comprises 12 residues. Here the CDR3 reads CSVGGLNSNQYF. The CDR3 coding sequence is TGCAGCGTTGGGGGCCTTAACAGTAATCAGTACTTC.

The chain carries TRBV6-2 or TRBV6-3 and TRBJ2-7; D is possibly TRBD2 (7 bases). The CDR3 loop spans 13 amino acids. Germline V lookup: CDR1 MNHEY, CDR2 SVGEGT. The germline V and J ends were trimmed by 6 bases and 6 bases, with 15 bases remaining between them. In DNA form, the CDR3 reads TGTGCCAGCAGCACCGGGGGAGGGGGCGAGCAGTACTTC. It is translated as CASSTGGGGEQYF.

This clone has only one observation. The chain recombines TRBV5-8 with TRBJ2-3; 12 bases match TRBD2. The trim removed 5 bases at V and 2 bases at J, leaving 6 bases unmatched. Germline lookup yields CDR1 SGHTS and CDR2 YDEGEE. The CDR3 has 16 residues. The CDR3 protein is CASRRLAGDNTDTQYF. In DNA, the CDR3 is TGTGCCAGCAGGAGACTAGCGGGGGACAACACAGATACGCAGTATTTT. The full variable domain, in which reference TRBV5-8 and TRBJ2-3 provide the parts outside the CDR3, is EAGVTQSPTHLIKTRGQQATLRCSPISGHTSVYWYQQALGLGLQFLLWYDEGEERNRGNFPPRFSGRQFPNYSSELNVNALELEDSALYLCASRRLAGDNTDTQYFGPGTRLTVL.

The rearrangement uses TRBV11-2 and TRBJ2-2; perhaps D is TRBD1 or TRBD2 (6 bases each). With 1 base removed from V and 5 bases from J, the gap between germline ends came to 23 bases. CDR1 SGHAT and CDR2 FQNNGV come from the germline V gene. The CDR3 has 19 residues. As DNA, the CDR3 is TGTGCCAGCAGCTTAGTTCCATTGCCGGGGGCTGGGAGAACCGGGGAGCTGTTTTTT. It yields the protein CASSLVPLPGAGRTGELFF.

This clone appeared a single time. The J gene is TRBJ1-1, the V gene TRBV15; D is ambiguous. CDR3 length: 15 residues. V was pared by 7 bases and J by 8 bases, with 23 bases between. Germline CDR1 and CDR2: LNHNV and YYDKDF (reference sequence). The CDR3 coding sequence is TGTGCCACCAACCGAGATAGGGCTGGTCGTGGGGAAGCTTTCTTT. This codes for CATNRDRAGRGEAFF.

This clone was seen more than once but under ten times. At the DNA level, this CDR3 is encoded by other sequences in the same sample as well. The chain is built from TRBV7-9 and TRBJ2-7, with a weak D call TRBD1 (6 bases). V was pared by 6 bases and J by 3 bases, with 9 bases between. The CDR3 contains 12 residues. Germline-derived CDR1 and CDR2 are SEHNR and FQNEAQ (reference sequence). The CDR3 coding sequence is TGTGCCAGCAGTTTACAGGGCTACGAGCAGTACTTC. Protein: CASSLQGYEQYF.

CDR3 coding DNA: TGTGCCAGCAGTTACTCGACCGTAGCGCTAACAGATACGCAGTATTTT. It encodes CASSYSTVALTDTQYF. The chain joins TRBV6-2 or TRBV6-3 to TRBJ2-3, with a tentative D call TRBD2 (5 bases). From germline, CDR1 is MNHEY and CDR2 SVGEGT. The CDR3 is 16 amino acids. Trimming pared 0 bases from V and 3 bases from J, leaving 13 bases between.

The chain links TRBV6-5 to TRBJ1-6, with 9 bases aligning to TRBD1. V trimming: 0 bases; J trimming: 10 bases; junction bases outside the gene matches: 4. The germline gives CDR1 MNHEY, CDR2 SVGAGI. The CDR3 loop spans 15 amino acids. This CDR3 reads CASSYSGQGGSPLHF. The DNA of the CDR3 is TGTGCCAGCAGTTACTCGGGACAGGGAGGCTCACCCCTCCACTTT.

CDR3 region: CSVATLIDEQFF. The CDR3 DNA is TGCAGCGTTGCCACATTAATCGATGAGCAGTTCTTC. The gene calls are TRBV29-1 and TRBJ2-1; D gene uncertain. The germline V gene encodes CDR1 SQVTM and CDR2 ANQGSEA. This CDR3 is 12 amino acids long. V was cut by 4 bases and J by 8 bases, with 12 bases left in between.